The 8 T cell receptor beta chains given below trace back to one sample, sequenced in a study of persistence of HIV-infected CD4 T cells. Their antigens remain unidentified. The libraries were made with immunoSEQ version 4 in survey mode. The table came from immunoSEQ multiplex PCR; TCRdb's copy has only in-frame clones and leaves some out. The repertoire holds tens of thousands of clones, with approximately 90% as singletons. Nonspecific anti-CD3/anti-CD28 bead stimulation represents the broad CD4+ T cell repertoire. Sorting selected CD4+ T cells upregulating both CD40 ligand and CD69. The sample consisted of CD4+ T cells sorted from PBMCs after approximately 19-hour stimulation, taken from a patient who received antiretroviral therapy. The receptors here all came from an adult woman with HIV who was CMV-seropositive.

V gene TRBV28 combines with J gene TRBJ1-3; perhaps TRBD1 as D (6 bases). V was cut by 5 bases and J by 0 bases, with 14 bases left in between. CDR1 is MDHEN and CDR2 is SYDVKM in the germline V gene. The CDR3 is 16 residues long. CDR3 nucleotide sequence: TGTGCCAGCAGTCTCACAGGGATCCACTCTGGAAACACCATATATTTT. Its translation: CASSLTGIHSGNTIYF. Full variable domain (missing parts from reference TRBV28 and TRBJ1-3): DVKVTQSSRYLVKRTGEKVFLECVQDMDHENMFWYRQDPGLGLRLIYFSYDVKMKEKGDIPEGYSVSREKKERFSLILESASTNQTSMYLCASSLTGIHSGNTIYFGEGSWLTVV.

The V and J genes are TRBV5-1 and TRBJ2-3, with 8 bases identical to TRBD2. The CDR3 covers 15 residues. V trimming: 3 bases; J trimming: 0 bases; junction bases outside the gene matches: 3. Germline V gene data show CDR1 as SGHRS and CDR2 as YFSETQ. The CDR3 DNA is TGCGCCAGCAGCTATAGCGGGGCTAGCACAGATACGCAGTATTTT. Translated: CASSYSGASTDTQYF.

This rearrangement joins TRBV16 to TRBJ2-7, with D possibly TRBD1 on 6 matching bases. This CDR3 is 12 amino acids long. The V gene's germline CDR1 is KGHSY and CDR2 FQNENV. Trimming took 4 bases from V and 5 from J, leaving 9 bases between them. Here the CDR3 DNA reads TGTGCCAGCAGCCGCCGACAGGACGAGCAGTACTTC. Protein: CASSRRQDEQYF. Supplemented by reference TRBV16 and TRBJ2-7, the full variable domain reads GEEVAQTPKHLVRGEGQKAKLYCAPIKGHSYVFWYQQVLKNEFKFLISFQNENVFDETGMPKERFSAKCLPNSPCSLEIQATKLEDSAVYFCASSRRQDEQYFGPGTRLTVT.

As to this clone: One end of the junction varies from germline; a read error may be responsible. The rearrangement uses TRBV23-1 and TRBJ2-7; D unresolved. TRBV23-1 is known as an ORF, though its function is uncertain. This CDR3 is 16 amino acids long. As DNA, the CDR3 is TGCGCCAGCAGTCGGATACGTGAGGTCAGCTCCCACGAGCAGTACTTC. It codes for CASSRIREVSSHEQYF.

V is TRBV11-3 and J is TRBJ2-1; 11 bases match TRBD1. CDR3 size: 15 residues. Germline V gene lookup returns CDR1 SGHNT and CDR2 YENEEA. Trimming at V came to 5 bases and at J to 3 bases, leaving 3 bases not matched to a gene. CDR3 amino acids: CASSPGQGDYNEQFF. DNA for the CDR3: TGTGCCAGCAGCCCGGGACAGGGGGACTACAATGAGCAGTTCTTC.

This clone was seen just once. The genes are TRBV2 and TRBJ2-2; D gene unclear. In germline, CDR1 is SNHLY, CDR2 FYNNEI. CDR3 length: 15 amino acids. V was cut by 4 bases and J by 2 bases, with 11 bases left in between. The CDR3 here is CASSGSGSNTGELFF. Here the CDR3 DNA reads TGTGCCAGCAGTGGTTCGGGCAGCAACACCGGGGAGCTGTTTTTT. The full variable domain, rest sourced from reference TRBV2 and TRBJ2-2, is EPEVTQTPSHQVTQMGQEVILRCVPISNHLYFYWYRQILGQKVEFLVSFYNNEISEKSEIFDDQFSVERPDGSNFTLKIRSTKLEDSAMYFCASSGSGSNTGELFFGEGSRLTVL.

This chain connects TRBV2 to TRBJ2-1; D uncertain. V lost 6 bases and J 6 bases, leaving 12 bases between the germline ends. Germline lookup yields CDR1 SNHLY and CDR2 FYNNEI. This CDR3 comprises 13 residues. The CDR3 loop is CASREIAPNEQFF. The CDR3 DNA reads as TGTGCCAGCAGGGAAATCGCCCCCAATGAGCAGTTCTTC.

Only one count was recorded for this clone. The rearrangement joins TRBV13 to TRBJ1-1; D ambiguous. The germline V gene encodes CDR1 PRHDT and CDR2 FYEKMQ (reference sequence). V gave up 4 bases and J gave up 3 bases, with 12 bases separating them. The CDR3 length is 14 residues. The CDR3 loop is CASSSTASYTEAFF. For the CDR3, the DNA is TGTGCCAGCAGCTCTACAGCCTCTTACACTGAAGCTTTCTTT.